A selection of T cell receptor beta chains follows, all from one sample in a study of Graves' ophthalmopathy and Graves' hyperthyroidism. TCRdb re-called the multiplex PCR reads with MiXCR, one entry per CDR3 protein. The data show hundreds of thousands of distinct CDR3 sequences, with about 20% seen just once and roughly 7.4% held by the top ten. Sequenced input: peripheral blood. The receptors derive from a woman aged 18-30 years with stable Graves' hyperthyroidism. Some clones in this sample may be carry-over from other donors' samples. Both conserved end residues are part of each CDR3. A D gene is named only where the DNA matches it firmly. A clone size is listed for some rows: how often the clone was seen (once, few, many), or a class if it is expanded.

CDR3nt	CDR3aa	abundance	v_gene	j_gene	d_gene
TGTGCCAGCAGCTCCATAGGGGGACTAGCGGGAGGTAAAGAGACCCAGTACTTC	CASSSIGGLAGGKETQYF	many	TRBV11-2	TRBJ2-5	TRBD2
TGTGCCAGCAGCCCAGACCTGAACTATGGCTACACCTTC	CASSPDLNYGYTF	many	TRBV9	TRBJ1-2	NA
TGTGCCAGCAGTGAAGTGGTTGGCGGGGCTCAAGAGACCCAGTACTTC	CASSEVVGGAQETQYF	NA	TRBV2	TRBJ2-5	NA
TGTGCCAGCGCCGAGGGACAGGGAGTCCCCTACGAGCAGTACTTC	CASAEGQGVPYEQYF	NA	TRBV13	TRBJ2-7	TRBD1
TGTGCCAGCACCCCCGCCGACAGATACTATGGCTACACCTTC	CASTPADRYYGYTF	NA	TRBV6-2/TRBV6-3	TRBJ1-2	NA
TGTGCCAGCACCGGGACAACGAACACCGGGGAGCTGTTTTTT	CASTGTTNTGELFF	many	TRBV2	TRBJ2-2	NA
TGTGCCAGCAGTGAATCAACTTTCTCCTCTGGAAACACCATATATTTT	CASSESTFSSGNTIYF	many	TRBV6-1	TRBJ1-3	NA
TGTGCCAGCTCGGCAGGGGGCCCTAGCAATCAGCCCCAGCATTTT	CASSAGGPSNQPQHF	few	TRBV18	TRBJ1-5	TRBD1
TGTGCCAGCAGTTACGCTATCCCTAACTATGGCTACACCTTC	CASSYAIPNYGYTF	NA	TRBV6-5	TRBJ1-2	NA
TGTGCCAGCAGCTTAACGGTGGGGATGGGTTACGAGCAGTACTTC	CASSLTVGMGYEQYF	many	TRBV7-3	TRBJ2-7	NA
TGCGCCAGCAGTGAGTCGAGGGGGCCCGGGGAGCTGTTTTTT	CASSESRGPGELFF	many	TRBV10-1	TRBJ2-2	TRBD1
TGTGCCAGCAGTTACGTCTGGGCAGATGGCTACACCTTC	CASSYVWADGYTF	NA	TRBV6-5	TRBJ1-2	NA
TGTGCCAGCAGCTTACGGACTAGCGGGGGGAACACCGGGGAGCTGTTTTTT	CASSLRTSGGNTGELFF	NA	TRBV9	TRBJ2-2	TRBD2
TGTGCTAGTGGTTTCACCTGGACAGGGGACAATCAGCCCCAGCATTTT	CASGFTWTGDNQPQHF	NA	TRBV12-5	TRBJ1-5	TRBD1
TGCAGCGTTGAAGATCTTCTAGCAGAGACCCAGTACTTC	CSVEDLLAETQYF	many	TRBV29-1	TRBJ2-5	NA
TGTGCCAGCAAAGGGGCGGAAAGCAATCAGCCCCAGCATTTT	CASKGAESNQPQHF	many	TRBV2	TRBJ1-5	NA
TGTGCCATTCGACTAGCGGGAGTCTACGAGCAGTACTTC	CAIRLAGVYEQYF	many	TRBV10-3	TRBJ2-7	TRBD2
TGTGCCAGCACCTCACAGGGTTCTCGTGAAGCTTTCTTT	CASTSQGSREAFF	many	TRBV28	TRBJ1-1	NA
TGTGCCAGCAGCTCGGGACAGGGGGCAAGAGCCTATAATTCACCCCTCCACTTT	CASSSGQGARAYNSPLHF	NA	TRBV6-2/TRBV6-3	TRBJ1-6	TRBD1
TGCGCCAGCAGCCCGGAAGGACAGTCCTATGGCTACACCTTC	CASSPEGQSYGYTF	NA	TRBV5-1	TRBJ1-2	NA
TGTGCCAGCAGAGTTTTTGGGGGGACCCAGTACTTC	CASRVFGGTQYF	NA	TRBV12-3/TRBV12-4	TRBJ2-5	NA
TGTGCCTGGAGGAGGGGGGACACTGAAGCTTTCTTT	CAWRRGDTEAFF	many	TRBV30	TRBJ1-1	NA
TGCGCCAGCAGCTTGGCTAGCGGGAACTACAATGAGAAGTTCTTC	CASSLASGNYNEKFF	NA	TRBV5-1	TRBJ2-1	TRBD2
TGCAGCGTTGTCCGAGACAGCTATGGCTACACCTTC	CSVVRDSYGYTF	many	TRBV29-1	TRBJ1-2	NA
TGCAGTGCTAGTCCTCCGGGACAGATGAACACTGAAGCTTTCTTT	CSASPPGQMNTEAFF	many	TRBV20-1	TRBJ1-1	TRBD1
TGTGCCAGCAGTCTACAGAGGGACAGGGGGGACTCCTACGAGCAGTACTTC	CASSLQRDRGDSYEQYF	many	TRBV27	TRBJ2-7	TRBD1
TGTGCCACCAGCCCCGAAAGGGGTGAGCTCCAGCCCCAGCATTTT	CATSPERGELQPQHF	few	TRBV15	TRBJ1-5	NA
TGTGCCAGCAGCTTATTACAGGGCACCCACGAGCAGTACTTC	CASSLLQGTHEQYF	NA	TRBV11-2	TRBJ2-7	NA
TGCAGTGCTAGAGATGTACCCCACCGCATCCAAGAGACCCAGTACTTC	CSARDVPHRIQETQYF	NA	TRBV20-1	TRBJ2-5	NA
TGTGCCAGCAGTCCCAATAGCGGGAGAGGGCGAGAGACCCAGTACTTC	CASSPNSGRGRETQYF	NA	TRBV12-3/TRBV12-4	TRBJ2-5	TRBD2
TGTGCCACCAGCATCGCAGGGTTTGGCTATGGCTACACCTTC	CATSIAGFGYGYTF	many	TRBV15	TRBJ1-2	NA
TGTGCCAGCAGCTTAGGGCCCTACAGGGGTCTTAACTCCTACGAGCAGTACTTC	CASSLGPYRGLNSYEQYF	NA	TRBV7-2	TRBJ2-7	TRBD1
TGTGCCAGCAGGGGGACAGGGCGCAACTATGGCTACACCTTC	CASRGTGRNYGYTF	many	TRBV12-3/TRBV12-4	TRBJ1-2	TRBD1
TGTGCCTGGAAGGTCCAGGGGACGAGTGGCTACACCTTC	CAWKVQGTSGYTF	many	TRBV30	TRBJ1-2	NA
TGTGCCAGCAGCTTAGGACAGGGTGTTGGGGCTGAAGCTTTCTTT	CASSLGQGVGAEAFF	many	TRBV7-2	TRBJ1-1	TRBD1
TGCAGTGCTACAAAGGATAGCAATCAGCCCCAGCATTTT	CSATKDSNQPQHF	many	TRBV20-1	TRBJ1-5	NA
TGTGCCAGCAGCCATGGTCAGTTGGCCTACGAGCAGTACTTC	CASSHGQLAYEQYF	NA	TRBV14	TRBJ2-7	NA
TGTGCCAGCAGCTCGGACGGACCCTACGAGCAGTACTTC	CASSSDGPYEQYF	many	TRBV11-1	TRBJ2-7	NA
TGTGCCACCAGCAGAGGGGACAGGGCCAAAGAGACCCAGTACTTC	CATSRGDRAKETQYF	many	TRBV15	TRBJ2-5	TRBD1
TGTGCCAGCAAGAAAGGACAGGGATCGTTTTATGGCTACACCTTC	CASKKGQGSFYGYTF	many	TRBV2	TRBJ1-2	TRBD1
TGTGCCAGCAGGAAAGGAGGGGCAAGCGGAAACACCATATATTTT	CASRKGGASGNTIYF	many	TRBV6-1	TRBJ1-3	NA